A selection of T cell receptor beta chains follows, all from one sample in a study of human T cells and chemical hapten exposure. Each CDR3 protein gets one entry after TCRdb re-called the RACE reads with MiXCR. Among 120,000 or so distinct CDR3 sequences listed, approximately 15% were seen once. The material sequenced was whole blood, taken in connection with sensitization to the hapten diphenylcyclopropenone (DPC). These receptor sequences come from a man between 18 and 35 years old with alopecia areata. Some clones in this sample may be carry-over from other donors' samples. Each CDR3 is given with its conserved first and last residue. The D gene is left open where the match is weak. Not every row has a clone size; where given, it reads once, few, many or a size class.

.	TRBV12-3/TRBV12-4	few	TRBJ2-7	CASSPSGYEQYF	TGTGCCAGCAGTCCCTCGGGCTACGAGCAGTACTTC
.	TRBV29-1	few	TRBJ1-2	CSVMGGGFNYGYTF	TGCAGCGTTATGGGAGGGGGTTTTAACTATGGCTACACCTTC
.	TRBV7-2	few	TRBJ1-2	CASSSAGEPGYTF	TGTGCCAGCAGCTCCGCTGGGGAGCCTGGCTACACCTTC
.	TRBV5-1	.	TRBJ2-2	CASSLSRSGELFF	TGCGCCAGCAGCTTGTCCAGGTCCGGGGAGCTGTTTTTT
.	TRBV11-2	.	TRBJ2-1	CASSLTIGTVNEQFF	TGTGCCAGCAGCTTAACCATAGGGACGGTGAATGAGCAGTTCTTC
TRBD1	TRBV4-1	few	TRBJ1-1	CASSQQGAGITEAFF	TGCGCCAGCAGCCAACAGGGGGCGGGAATCACTGAAGCTTTCTTT
.	TRBV29-1	few	TRBJ1-1	CSVEDNRVGAFF	TGCAGCGTCGAGGACAACCGGGTAGGAGCTTTCTTT
TRBD1	TRBV29-1	.	TRBJ2-1	CSGETGAARNEQFF	TGCAGCGGCGAGACAGGGGCCGCGAGGAATGAGCAGTTCTTC
TRBD2	TRBV11-2	.	TRBJ2-1	CASSPRTSGGKSYNEQFF	TGTGCCAGCAGCCCCCGGACTAGCGGGGGGAAGTCCTACAATGAGCAGTTCTTC
.	TRBV24-1	.	TRBJ1-1	CATRIAYESIDTEAFF	TGTGCCACCAGAATCGCCTATGAGAGTATCGACACTGAAGCTTTCTTT
.	TRBV7-8	few	TRBJ1-2	CASSDFNYGYTF	TGTGCCAGCTCAGATTTTAACTATGGCTACACCTTC
.	TRBV7-8	few	TRBJ1-1	CASSFWTTNTEAFF	TGTGCCAGCAGCTTTTGGACGACGAACACTGAAGCTTTCTTT
.	TRBV6-5	many	TRBJ1-6	CASSLGKTNSPLHF	TGTGCCAGCAGTTTGGGAAAAACCAATTCACCCCTCCACTTT
.	TRBV6-1	.	TRBJ2-7	CASSEAPAAGYEQYF	TGTGCCAGCAGTGAAGCGCCGGCCGCCGGGTACGAGCAGTACTTC
.	TRBV4-3	.	TRBJ2-5	CASSQGWGQETQYF	TGCGCCAGCAGCCAAGGTTGGGGGCAAGAGACCCAGTACTTC
TRBD1	TRBV20-1	.	TRBJ1-1	CSASRARGTEAFF	TGCAGTGCTAGTAGGGCCAGGGGGACTGAAGCTTTCTTT
.	TRBV3-1	.	TRBJ1-5	CASSRASGQPQHF	TGTGCCAGCAGCCGCGCCAGTGGGCAGCCCCAGCATTTT
TRBD2	TRBV11-2	few	TRBJ2-1	CASSMGLAIFNNEQFF	TGTGCCAGCAGCATGGGACTAGCCATTTTCAACAATGAGCAGTTCTTC
.	TRBV3-1	few	TRBJ2-5	CASSRRTEQETQYF	TGTGCCAGCAGTCGAAGGACTGAGCAAGAGACCCAGTACTTC
TRBD1	TRBV19	few	TRBJ1-2	CASSPRRGEEASGYTF	TGTGCCAGTAGTCCTCGCAGGGGGGAAGAAGCCTCTGGCTACACCTTC
.	TRBV11-2	few	TRBJ1-1	CASSFHGPVNTEAFF	TGTGCCAGCAGCTTCCATGGACCGGTGAACACTGAAGCTTTCTTT
.	TRBV20-1	many	TRBJ2-1	CSARLEGSYNEQFF	TGCAGTGCTAGACTGGAAGGCTCCTACAATGAGCAGTTCTTC
TRBD2	TRBV29-1	.	TRBJ2-3	CSVLRLAQSTDTQYF	TGCAGCGTCCTACGACTAGCGCAAAGCACAGATACGCAGTATTTT
.	TRBV6-4	many	TRBJ1-6	CASSSAAGSPLHF	TGTGCCAGCAGTTCAGCTGCAGGTTCACCCCTCCACTTT
TRBD2	TRBV6-2/TRBV6-3	few	TRBJ2-3	CASTELGGRASTDTQYF	TGTGCCAGCACTGAACTAGGAGGGAGGGCGAGCACAGATACGCAGTATTTT
.	TRBV10-2	.	TRBJ1-6	CASSEGRIISPLHF	TGCGCCAGCAGTGAAGGCCGGATAATTTCACCCCTCCACTTT
.	TRBV25-1	few	TRBJ2-3	CASSVTGGTDTQYF	TGTGCCAGCAGTGTTACCGGGGGCACAGATACGCAGTATTTT
TRBD1	TRBV29-1	many	TRBJ1-1	CSVVGTGGPDTEAFF	TGCAGCGTTGTAGGGACAGGGGGCCCGGACACTGAAGCTTTCTTT
.	TRBV7-9	.	TRBJ2-5	CASSPEGGGETQYF	TGTGCCAGCAGCCCCGAGGGAGGAGGCGAGACCCAGTACTTC
.	TRBV28	few	TRBJ1-1	CASYFAGTEAFF	TGTGCCAGCTACTTCGCGGGCACTGAAGCTTTCTTT
.	TRBV7-2	few	TRBJ1-5	CASSRRDGQPQHF	TGTGCCAGCAGCCGAAGGGACGGGCAGCCCCAGCATTTT
.	TRBV5-1	once	TRBJ2-3	CASSGGPTDTQYF	TGCGCCAGCAGCGGGGGCCCCACAGATACGCAGTATTTT
.	TRBV6-5	.	TRBJ1-1	CASSDRMNTEAFF	TGTGCCAGCTCGGACCGTATGAACACTGAAGCTTTCTTT
.	TRBV18	few	TRBJ1-1	CASSPLGDTEAFF	TGTGCCAGCTCACCCTTGGGGGACACTGAAGCTTTCTTT
.	TRBV7-6	few	TRBJ1-4	CASSLRGDATNEKLFF	TGTGCCAGCAGCTTACGGGGGGACGCAACTAATGAAAAACTGTTTTTT
TRBD1	TRBV18	.	TRBJ2-7	CASSPFGQVPSYEQYF	TGTGCCAGCTCACCCTTCGGACAGGTCCCCTCCTACGAGCAGTACTTC
TRBD2	TRBV10-2	once	TRBJ2-5	CASKDPVTSGHQETQYF	TGCGCCAGCAAGGACCCCGTCACTAGCGGGCACCAAGAGACCCAGTACTTC
.	TRBV28	.	TRBJ2-1	CATLTGISYNEQFF	TGTGCGACCCTCACGGGTATCTCCTACAATGAGCAGTTCTTC
.	TRBV12-3/TRBV12-4	.	TRBJ2-4	CASSLRDAKNIQYF	TGTGCCAGCAGTTTGAGGGATGCCAAAAACATTCAGTACTTC
TRBD1	TRBV20-1	few	TRBJ2-7	CSAEGQGGYEQYF	TGCAGTGCTGAGGGACAGGGGGGTTACGAGCAGTACTTC
.	TRBV5-4	few	TRBJ2-3	CASSLSGVDPDTQYF	TGTGCCAGCAGCTTGTCGGGGGTGGACCCAGATACGCAGTATTTT
.	TRBV2	few	TRBJ2-4	CASSDEEDIQYF	TGTGCCAGCAGTGATGAGGAGGACATTCAGTACTTC
TRBD2	TRBV7-2	few	TRBJ2-7	CASSPGGSSYEQYF	TGTGCCAGCAGCCCCGGGGGGAGCTCCTACGAGCAGTACTTC
.	TRBV29-1	few	TRBJ1-5	CSGLTDSNQPQHF	TGCAGCGGCCTAACAGATAGCAATCAGCCCCAGCATTTT
.	TRBV6-1	.	TRBJ2-7	CASSELGSNPYEQYF	TGTGCCAGCAGTGAATTGGGGAGTAACCCCTACGAGCAGTACTTC
TRBD1	TRBV28	many	TRBJ1-2	CASSSGQGYGYTF	TGTGCCAGCAGCTCAGGACAGGGCTATGGCTACACCTTC
.	TRBV7-6	many	TRBJ2-1	CASSLARQGNEQFF	TGTGCCAGCAGCTTAGCGAGGCAGGGCAATGAGCAGTTCTTC
TRBD1	TRBV4-3	.	TRBJ2-7	CASSQHKLGTGSGEQYF	TGCGCCAGCAGCCAACACAAACTTGGGACAGGGTCCGGCGAGCAGTACTTC
.	TRBV28	.	TRBJ1-3	CASSPSLAGNTIYF	TGTGCCAGCAGCCCCTCCCTGGCTGGAAACACCATATATTTT
TRBD2	TRBV29-1	few	TRBJ2-3	CSVVAGGTDTQYF	TGCAGCGTTGTGGCGGGGGGTACAGATACGCAGTATTTT
TRBD1	TRBV5-4	many	TRBJ1-1	CASSLGQGPWNTEAFF	TGTGCCAGCAGCTTAGGACAGGGTCCTTGGAACACTGAAGCTTTCTTT
TRBD1	TRBV29-1	.	TRBJ2-1	CSVGPQGVNEQFF	TGCAGCGTTGGTCCACAGGGGGTAAATGAGCAGTTCTTC
TRBD1	TRBV7-2	many	TRBJ1-1	CASSPGTGVGNTEAFF	TGTGCCAGCAGCCCCGGGACAGGGGTTGGAAACACTGAAGCTTTCTTT
.	TRBV28	.	TRBJ1-1	CASSSARGPRTEAFF	TGTGCCAGCAGTTCTGCTCGGGGGCCTAGGACTGAAGCTTTCTTT
.	TRBV12-3/TRBV12-4	.	TRBJ1-6	CASTGPDRNSPLHF	TGTGCCAGCACCGGTCCTGACCGAAATTCACCCCTCCACTTT
TRBD2	TRBV7-2	.	TRBJ2-5	CASSGRLAPEETQYF	TGTGCCAGCAGCGGACGACTAGCGCCGGAAGAGACCCAGTACTTC